This passage covers 25 T cell receptor beta chains from one sample sequenced in a study of blood T cells in healthy people across ages. A second PCR, run for about 7 to 11 cycles, used a sample-barcoded 5' primer plus a J-beta primer mix. TCRdb re-called the 5' RACE reads with MiXCR, one entry per CDR3 protein. The sample yields around 1,500,000 distinct CDR3 sequences, about 40% seen once. The sequenced sample consisted of blood. These receptors originate from a young woman in good health.

This clonotype was counted between two and nine times. This rearrangement joins TRBV25-1 to TRBJ2-5; TRBD2 aligns across 7 bases. CDR1 and CDR2 (germline): MGHDK, SYGVNS. Germline trimming cut 2 bases from V and 2 bases from J; bases unmatched to any gene: 8. The CDR3 sequence is 16 residues long. CDR3: CASSEGSGREQETQYF. CDR3 nucleotides: TGTGCCAGCAGTGAAGGGTCAGGGAGGGAGCAAGAGACCCAGTACTTC.

The chain is built from TRBV30 and TRBJ1-1, with a tentative D call TRBD1 (6 bases). The CDR3 is made up of 15 amino acids. Germline V gene data show CDR1 as GTSNPN and CDR2 as SVGIG (reference sequence). The V end lost 2 bases, the J end lost 2 bases, and 15 bases lay between the germline ends. CDR3 sequence reads: CAWSLTGRANTEAFF. CDR3 nucleotide sequence: TGTGCCTGGAGTTTGACAGGAAGGGCTAACACTGAAGCTTTCTTT.

This clonotype appeared once. The chain is built from TRBV9 and TRBJ1-5, with a possible D match to TRBD1 (5 bases). Trimming removed 4 bases at V and 6 bases at J, with 14 bases between. CDR1 and CDR2 from the germline V gene are SGDLS and YYNGEE. There are 14 residues in the CDR3. The CDR3 DNA reads as TGTGCCAGCAGCCCAGGGTTAGGGTCTCAGCCCCAGCATTTT. Translated: CASSPGLGSQPQHF.

The chain recombines TRBV28 with TRBJ2-1; 10 bases are a match to TRBD1. Losses at the gene ends were 6 bases for V and 7 bases for J; bases not matched to a gene: 9. Per germline, CDR1 MDHEN and CDR2 SYDVKM. The CDR3 has 15 residues. CDR3 in DNA: TGTGCCAGCAGCCTCAGACAGGGGGCGGAGAATGAGCAGTTCTTC. It yields the protein CASSLRQGAENEQFF.

This clonotype was counted many times. CDR3 bases: TGCAGCGCTATGGGACGTAACAATGAGCAGTTCTTC. Amino acids: CSAMGRNNEQFF. V usage is TRBV29-1 and J usage is TRBJ2-1; D assignment may be TRBD1 or TRBD2 (5 bases each). In germline, CDR1 is SQVTM, CDR2 ANQGSEA. The CDR3 runs to 12 residues. V lost 7 bases and J 5 bases, leaving 12 bases between the germline ends.

In its sample, this clonotype was seen a few times. The chain employs TRBV20-1 and TRBJ1-6; TRBD1 matches 9 bases. Trimming cost V 4 bases and J 7 bases; bases outside gene matches: 5. The CDR3 totals 14 residues. CDR1 and CDR2 from the germline V gene are DFQATT and SNEGSKA (reference sequence). CDR3 DNA: TGCAGTGCTACGTCTGGGACAGGGAATTCACCCCTCCACTTT. Amino acids: CSATSGTGNSPLHF.

The chain recombines TRBV6-5 with TRBJ2-5, with 9 bases fitting TRBD2. Germline V gene lookup returns CDR1 MNHEY and CDR2 SVGAGI. CDR3 length equals 14 residues. Trimming at V came to 4 bases and at J to 6 bases, leaving 6 bases not matched to a gene. The CDR3 DNA is TGTGCCAGCAGTTTAGCGGGAGTGGGGAAGACCCAGTACTTC. Its protein product is CASSLAGVGKTQYF.

In its sample, this clonotype was seen a few times. The chain recombines TRBV30 with TRBJ2-1; D remains ambiguous. Germline CDR1 GTSNPN, CDR2 SVGIG (reference sequence). The V and J ends lost 0 bases and 6 bases respectively, with 6 bases between them. The CDR3 is 12 residues long. Written as DNA, the CDR3 is TGTGCCTGGAGTGTAAAGGTCAATGAGCAGTTCTTC. Encoded protein: CAWSVKVNEQFF.

The V call is TRBV7-8, the J call TRBJ2-1; D not certain. CDR1 and CDR2 from the germline V gene are SGHVS and FQNEAQ. Deletions cut 5 bases from V and 3 bases from J, with 11 bases between. The CDR3 is made up of 14 amino acids. CDR3 nucleotides: TGTGCCAGCAGCGTAGTTGCTGGCTACAATGAGCAGTTCTTC. Translation gives CASSVVAGYNEQFF. Full variable domain (outside the CDR3, taken from reference TRBV7-8 and TRBJ2-1): GAGVSQSPRYKVAKRGQDVALRCDPISGHVSLFWYQQALGQGPEFLTYFQNEAQLDKSGLPSDRFFAERPEGSVSTLKIQRTQQEDSAVYLCASSVVAGYNEQFFGPGTRLTVL.

This clonotype appeared once. This chain uses TRBV27 with TRBJ2-1; D not certain. Germline CDR1 reads MNHEY; CDR2 reads SMNVEV (reference sequence). With 3 bases removed from V and 8 bases from J, the gap between germline ends came to 8 bases. The CDR3 is 12 amino acids. The DNA of the CDR3 is TGTGCCAGCAGTTTCGGGTTCGATGAGCAGTTCTTC. Translating gives CASSFGFDEQFF.

The CDR3: CASSYSRLQETQYF. The CDR3 region has the DNA TGTGCCAGCAGTTACTCGAGGTTACAAGAGACCCAGTACTTC. The rearrangement joins TRBV6-5 to TRBJ2-5; no clear D. Deletions cut 0 bases from V and 2 bases from J, with 7 bases between. The germline CDR1 and CDR2 sequences are MNHEY and SVGAGI. The CDR3 has 14 residues.

The gene calls are TRBV28 and TRBJ1-5; the D gene is possibly TRBD1 (6 bases). The germline CDR1 and CDR2 sequences are MDHEN and SYDVKM. V was trimmed by 5 bases and J by 3 bases, leaving 23 bases between them. This CDR3 spans 18 amino acids. The CDR3 protein is CASSPFRGGESNNQPQHF. CDR3 in DNA: TGTGCCAGCAGTCCCTTCCGAGGGGGGGAGAGCAACAATCAGCCCCAGCATTTT.

This clonotype has a handful of counts. The chain links TRBV5-1 to TRBJ2-5; a possible D gene is TRBD1 (6 bases). The J call may be wrong; the DNA end is better matched by TRBJ2-7. The CDR3 runs to 14 residues. Germline loops: CDR1 SGHRS, CDR2 YFSETQ. The CDR3 nucleotides are TGCGCCAGCAGCTTGGCAGGGGACGTCTACGAGCAGTACTTC. Protein product: CASSLAGDVYEQYF.

This clonotype was seen a handful of times. This chain connects TRBV3-1 to TRBJ2-3; D remains unclear. The V end lost 1 base, the J end lost 11 bases, and 10 bases lay between the germline ends. In germline, CDR1 is LGHDT, CDR2 YNNKEL (reference sequence). This CDR3 has 12 residues. The CDR3 here is CASSQAGTVQYF. The CDR3 DNA reads TGTGCCAGCAGCCAAGCAGGCACAGTGCAGTATTTT.

This clonotype appeared once. Germline is not matched at one junction end, which may reflect a read error. The CDR3 nucleotides are TGTGCCAGCAGTTACCGCATGGGAGGAGATGCGCAGTATTTT. This encodes CASSYRMGGDAQYF. The chain is built from TRBV6-5 and TRBJ2-3; D may be TRBD2 (6 bases). The CDR3 sequence is 14 residues long. The germline CDR1 and CDR2 sequences are MNHEY and SVGAGI.

Comment on this clonotype: The junction departs from the called germline gene at one end, perhaps through a read error. The chain uses TRBV12-5 and TRBJ2-2, with TRBD1 matching over 7 bases. The CDR3 sequence is 17 residues long. Germline-derived CDR1 and CDR2 are LGHNT and FRNRAP. The CDR3 loop is CTSGLASGTVNTGELFF. As DNA, the CDR3 is TGTACTAGTGGTTTGGCTTCCGGGACAGTAAACACCGGGGAGCTGTTTTTT.

J is TRBJ1-2 and V is TRBV10-3; no reliable D call. Looked up from germline, CDR1 is ENHRY and CDR2 is SYGVKD. V was trimmed by 3 bases and J by 3 bases, leaving 14 bases between them. The CDR3 covers 15 residues. The CDR3 protein is CAISDLAGQDYGYTF. CDR3 DNA: TGTGCCATCAGTGACCTGGCCGGGCAGGACTATGGCTACACCTTC.

This clonotype was observed a few times. The chain employs TRBV12-3 or TRBV12-4 and TRBJ2-2; 7 positions match TRBD2. The CDR3 contains 14 residues. V lost 6 bases, J lost 7 bases, and 8 bases stayed unmatched. CDR3 amino acids: CASRSSGSDGELFF. CDR3 DNA sequence: TGTGCCAGCAGATCTAGCGGTTCAGACGGGGAGCTGTTTTTT.

The J gene is TRBJ1-1, the V gene TRBV29-1; no clear D gene. This CDR3 comprises 13 residues. Germline loops: CDR1 SQVTM, CDR2 ANQGSEA. V lost 6 bases and J 3 bases, leaving 14 bases between the germline ends. The CDR3 DNA reads as TGCAGCGTGAGATACCTTGGGGACACTGAAGCTTTCTTT. This gives the protein CSVRYLGDTEAFF.

The genes are TRBV3-1 and TRBJ2-4; a weak D match, TRBD2 (6 bases). Trimming left V 0 bases short and J 6 bases short, with 12 bases between. The CDR3 loop spans 15 amino acids. Germline V CDR1 and CDR2: LGHDT, YNNKEL (reference sequence). The DNA for the CDR3 is TGTGCCAGCAGCCAAGATCGGGAGTCGGCAAACATTCAGTACTTC. It codes for CASSQDRESANIQYF.

This clonotype has just a few counts. The chain links TRBV3-1 to TRBJ2-7; D perhaps matches TRBD1 (5 bases). This CDR3 is 14 amino acids long. Per germline, CDR1 LGHDT and CDR2 YNNKEL (reference sequence). V lost 1 base, J lost 2 bases, and 9 bases lay in between. The CDR3 sequence: CASSQAVGAYEQYF. CDR3 DNA: TGTGCCAGCAGCCAAGCAGTAGGGGCCTACGAGCAGTACTTC.

The V and J genes are TRBV7-2 and TRBJ2-1; possibly TRBD1 or TRBD2 for D (5 bases each). Per the germline V gene, CDR1 is SGHTA and CDR2 is FQGNSA. Trimming shortened V by 3 bases and J by 5 bases, and 11 bases separated the two germline ends. This CDR3 comprises 14 residues. CDR3 coding DNA: TGTGCCAGCAGCTTCCGGGACGCCAACAATGAGCAGTTCTTC. It yields the protein CASSFRDANNEQFF.

A note on this clonotype: This may come from a read error, since a much larger clone is one base off. The genes are TRBV27 and TRBJ1-2, with D possibly being TRBD1 (5 bases). In germline, CDR1 is MNHEY, CDR2 SMNVEV (reference sequence). V lost 7 bases to trimming and J lost 7 bases, with 13 bases between them. This CDR3 has 12 amino acids. CDR3 in DNA: TGTGCCAGCAATTTTCAGGGCGGTGGCTACACCTTC. This gives the protein CASNFQGGGYTF.

This clonotype was picked up many times. The genes are TRBV29-1 and TRBJ2-5; no clear D. Germline values: CDR1 SQVTM, CDR2 ANQGSEA. The CDR3 contains 11 residues. Trimming took off 1 base at V and 5 bases at J, with 5 bases between the two ends. CDR3 loop: CSVEVRETQYF. Here the CDR3 DNA reads TGCAGCGTTGAAGTACGGGAGACCCAGTACTTC. Variable domain in full (rest from reference TRBV29-1 and TRBJ2-5): SAVISQKPSRDICQRGTSLTIQCQVDSQVTMMFWYRQQPGQSLTLIATANQGSEATYESGFVIDKFPISRPNLTFSTLTVSNMSPEDSSIYLCSVEVRETQYFGPGTRLLVL.

This clonotype was picked up a small number of times. The chain joins TRBV20-1 to TRBJ2-3; TRBD2 matches 9 bases. Germline loops: CDR1 DFQATT, CDR2 SNEGSKA (reference sequence). This CDR3 has 16 residues. V lost 5 bases and J lost 6; bases outside the gene matches: 15. CDR3 bases: TGCAGTGCTCAGAGTGCGGAGGCGGGAGGGCCGGATACGCAGTATTTT. It codes for CSAQSAEAGGPDTQYF.